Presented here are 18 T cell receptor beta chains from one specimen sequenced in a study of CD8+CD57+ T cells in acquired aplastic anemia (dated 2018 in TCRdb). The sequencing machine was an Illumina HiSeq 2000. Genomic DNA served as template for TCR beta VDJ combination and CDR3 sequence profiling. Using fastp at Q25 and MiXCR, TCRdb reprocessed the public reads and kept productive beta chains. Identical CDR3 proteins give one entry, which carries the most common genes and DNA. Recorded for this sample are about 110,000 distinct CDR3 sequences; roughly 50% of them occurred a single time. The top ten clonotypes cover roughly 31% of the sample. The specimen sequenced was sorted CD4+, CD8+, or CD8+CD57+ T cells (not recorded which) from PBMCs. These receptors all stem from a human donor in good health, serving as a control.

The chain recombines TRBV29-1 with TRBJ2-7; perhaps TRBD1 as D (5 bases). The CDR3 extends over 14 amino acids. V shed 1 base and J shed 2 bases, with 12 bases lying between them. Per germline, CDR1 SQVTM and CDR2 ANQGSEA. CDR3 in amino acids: CSVEAKQEPYEQYF. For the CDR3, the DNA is TGCAGCGTTGAAGCTAAACAGGAGCCCTACGAGCAGTACTTC.

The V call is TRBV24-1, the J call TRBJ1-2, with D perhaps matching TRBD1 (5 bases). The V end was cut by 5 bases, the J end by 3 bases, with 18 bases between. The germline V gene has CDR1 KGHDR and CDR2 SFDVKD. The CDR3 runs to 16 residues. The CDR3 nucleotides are TGTGCCACCAGTGCCTCACCGGGCAGGGATGACTATGGCTACACCTTC. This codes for CATSASPGRDDYGYTF.

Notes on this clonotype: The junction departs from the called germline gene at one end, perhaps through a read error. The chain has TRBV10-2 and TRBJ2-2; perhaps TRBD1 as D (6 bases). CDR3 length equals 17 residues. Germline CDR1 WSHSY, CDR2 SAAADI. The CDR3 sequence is CASSSPGTGLIPGELFF. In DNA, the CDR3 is TGTGCCAGCAGCTCTCCGGGCACAGGGTTGATCCCCGGGGAGCTGTTTTTT.

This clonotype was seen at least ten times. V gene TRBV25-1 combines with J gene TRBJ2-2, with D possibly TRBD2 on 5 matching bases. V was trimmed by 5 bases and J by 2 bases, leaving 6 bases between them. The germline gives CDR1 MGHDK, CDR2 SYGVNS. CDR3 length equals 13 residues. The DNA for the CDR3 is TGTGCCAGCAGTCCGGGAAACACCGGGGAGCTGTTTTTT. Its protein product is CASSPGNTGELFF.

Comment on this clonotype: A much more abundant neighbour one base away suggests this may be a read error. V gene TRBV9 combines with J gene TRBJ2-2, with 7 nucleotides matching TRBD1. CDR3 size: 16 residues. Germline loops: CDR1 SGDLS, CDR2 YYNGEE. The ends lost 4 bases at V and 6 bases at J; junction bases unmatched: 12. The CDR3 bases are TGTGCCAGCAGCCCAAGAAAGGGGGCAGGCTCCGGGGAGCTGTTTTTT. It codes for CASSPRKGAGSGELFF.

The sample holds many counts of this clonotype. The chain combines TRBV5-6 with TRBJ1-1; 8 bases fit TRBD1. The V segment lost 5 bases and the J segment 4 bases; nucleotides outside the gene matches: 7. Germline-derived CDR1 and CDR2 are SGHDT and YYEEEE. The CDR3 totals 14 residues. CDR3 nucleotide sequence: TGTGCCAGCAGACCTACAGGGGGAATCACTGAAGCTTTCTTT. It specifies CASRPTGGITEAFF.

In DNA form, the CDR3 reads TGTGCCAGTAGTATAGTCGAGGACTCACCCCTCCACTTT. It is translated as CASSIVEDSPLHF. The chain combines TRBV19 with TRBJ1-6; D gene unclear. Germline CDR1 and CDR2: LNHDA and SQIVND (reference sequence). The CDR3 consists of 13 residues. The ends were cut back, 1 base at V and 10 bases at J, with 8 bases in the middle.

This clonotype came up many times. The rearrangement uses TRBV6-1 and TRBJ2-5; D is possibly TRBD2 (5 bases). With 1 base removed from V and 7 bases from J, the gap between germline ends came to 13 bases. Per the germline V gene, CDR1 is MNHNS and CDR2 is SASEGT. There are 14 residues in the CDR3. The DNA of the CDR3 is TGTGCCAGCAGTGAAGAGGACGGGGTTGGGACCCAGTACTTC. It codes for CASSEEDGVGTQYF.

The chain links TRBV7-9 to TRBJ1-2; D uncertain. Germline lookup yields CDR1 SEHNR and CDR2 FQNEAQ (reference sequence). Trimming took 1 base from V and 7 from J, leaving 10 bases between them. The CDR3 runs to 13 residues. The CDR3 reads CASSLGGSGGYTF. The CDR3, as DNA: TGTGCCAGCAGCTTAGGAGGTTCGGGTGGCTACACCTTC.

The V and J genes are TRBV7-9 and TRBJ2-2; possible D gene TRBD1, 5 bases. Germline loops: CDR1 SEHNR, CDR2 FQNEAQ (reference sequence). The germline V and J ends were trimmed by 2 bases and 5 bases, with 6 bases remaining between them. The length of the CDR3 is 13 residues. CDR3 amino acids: CASSLYRTGELFF. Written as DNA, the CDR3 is TGTGCCAGCAGCTTATACAGGACCGGGGAGCTGTTTTTT.

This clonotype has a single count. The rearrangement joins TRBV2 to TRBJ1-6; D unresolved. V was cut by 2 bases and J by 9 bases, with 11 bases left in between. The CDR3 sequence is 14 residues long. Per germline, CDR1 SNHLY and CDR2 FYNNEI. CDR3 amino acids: CASSEPRGGSPLHF. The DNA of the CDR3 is TGTGCCAGCAGTGAACCCCGGGGAGGTTCACCCCTCCACTTT.

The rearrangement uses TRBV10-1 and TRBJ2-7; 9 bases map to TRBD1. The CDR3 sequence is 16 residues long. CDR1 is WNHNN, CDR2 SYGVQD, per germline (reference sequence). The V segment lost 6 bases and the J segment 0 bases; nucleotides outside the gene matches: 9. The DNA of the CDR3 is TGCGCCAGCAGGGGCGGGGACAGGGAGAGCTCCTACGAGCAGTACTTC. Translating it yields CASRGGDRESSYEQYF.

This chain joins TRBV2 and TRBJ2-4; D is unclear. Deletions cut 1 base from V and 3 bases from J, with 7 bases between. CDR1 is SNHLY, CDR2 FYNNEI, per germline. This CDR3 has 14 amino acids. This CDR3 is CASSEGQDKNIQYF. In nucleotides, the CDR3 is TGTGCCAGCAGTGAAGGACAAGACAAAAACATTCAGTACTTC.

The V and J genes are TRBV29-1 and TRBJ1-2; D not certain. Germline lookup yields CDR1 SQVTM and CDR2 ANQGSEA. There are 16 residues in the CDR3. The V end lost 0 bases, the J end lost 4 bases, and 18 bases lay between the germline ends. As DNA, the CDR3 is TGCAGCGTTGAAGATCCGGGGAATAGCCGTTTCTATGGCTACACCTTC. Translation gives CSVEDPGNSRFYGYTF.

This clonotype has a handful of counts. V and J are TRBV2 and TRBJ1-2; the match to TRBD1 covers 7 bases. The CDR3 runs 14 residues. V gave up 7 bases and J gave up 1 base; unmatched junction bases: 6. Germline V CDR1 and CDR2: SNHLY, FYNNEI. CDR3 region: CASTSRQGNYGYTF. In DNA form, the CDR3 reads TGTGCCAGCACCTCCCGACAGGGTAACTATGGCTACACCTTC. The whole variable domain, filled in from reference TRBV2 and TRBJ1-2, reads EPEVTQTPSHQVTQMGQEVILRCVPISNHLYFYWYRQILGQKVEFLVSFYNNEISEKSEIFDDQFSVERPDGSNFTLKIRSTKLEDSAMYFCASTSRQGNYGYTFGSGTRLTVV.

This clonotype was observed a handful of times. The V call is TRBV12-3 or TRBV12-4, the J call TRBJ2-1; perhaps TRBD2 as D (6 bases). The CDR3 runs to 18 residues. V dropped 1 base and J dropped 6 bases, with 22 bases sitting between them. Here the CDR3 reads CASSLETVHGGDLNEQFF. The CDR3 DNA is TGTGCCAGCAGTTTAGAAACGGTTCACGGGGGTGACCTCAATGAGCAGTTCTTC.

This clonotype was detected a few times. The CDR3 sequence: CASTGQAMNTEAFF. CDR3 coding DNA: TGTGCCAGCACCGGACAGGCCATGAACACTGAAGCTTTCTTT. The chain uses TRBV19 and TRBJ1-1, with 7 bases lining up with TRBD1. Germline trimming cut 9 bases from V and 0 bases from J; bases unmatched to any gene: 7. The CDR3 is 14 amino acids. Germline loops: CDR1 LNHDA, CDR2 SQIVND (reference sequence).

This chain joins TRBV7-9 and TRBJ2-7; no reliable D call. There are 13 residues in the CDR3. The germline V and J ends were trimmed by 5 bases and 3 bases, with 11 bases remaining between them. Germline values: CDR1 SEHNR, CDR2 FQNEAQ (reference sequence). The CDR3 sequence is CASSPRDFYEQYF. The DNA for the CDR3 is TGTGCCAGCAGCCCCCGTGATTTCTACGAGCAGTACTTC.